The rows below give T cell receptor beta chains drawn from one sample of a study of beta chain features in type 1 diabetes. Libraries were prepared by immunoSEQ multiplex PCR; TCRdb keeps only in-frame clonotypes and omits some of them. Of roughly 450,000 clones listed, about 10% are singletons. What was sequenced was naive CD4+ T cells from blood. These receptors came from a woman aged 18-29 years in good health. Each CDR3 is given with its conserved first and last residue. Fields, in order: clone size, D gene, V gene, J gene, CDR3 DNA, CDR3 protein. The D gene is left open where the match is weak. Part of the rows lack a size; the others show once, few, many or a class for expanded clones.

few	NA	TRBV5-1	TRBJ2-1	TGCGCCAGCAGCGGGGGCTCTGGCGATGAGCAGTTCTTC	CASSGGSGDEQFF
NA	NA	TRBV2	TRBJ2-3	TGTGCCACGACGGTTAGCACAGATACGCAGTATTTT	CATTVSTDTQYF
NA	TRBD1	TRBV7-3	TRBJ1-6	TGTGCCAGCAGCTCATCCGGGACAGGGAATTCACCCCTCCACTTT	CASSSSGTGNSPLHF
few	NA	TRBV14	TRBJ2-2	TGTGCCAGCAGCCAAGATAGAGTCCGAACCGGGGAGCTGTTTTTT	CASSQDRVRTGELFF
NA	NA	TRBV6-4	TRBJ2-1	TGTGCCAGCGCCAGAGAAAGCTCCTACAATGAGCAGTTCTTC	CASARESSYNEQFF
few	TRBD2	TRBV7-3	TRBJ2-3	TGTGCCAGCAGCTTAATGGGGACTATCACAGATACGCAGTATTTT	CASSLMGTITDTQYF
NA	NA	TRBV7-2	TRBJ2-2	TGTGCCAGCAGCCCGAGGACCAAGGGGGGTCCCGGGGAGCTGTTTTTT	CASSPRTKGGPGELFF
NA	TRBD1	TRBV7-2	TRBJ2-3	TGTGCCAGCAGCCGTCTGTCTAGGGGACAGGGCACAGATACGCAGTATTTT	CASSRLSRGQGTDTQYF
NA	TRBD2	TRBV29-1	TRBJ2-1	TGCAGCGTCCGCGGGAGGGCCTACAATGAGCAGTTCTTC	CSVRGRAYNEQFF
NA	NA	TRBV7-2	TRBJ2-7	TGTGCCAGCAGCCTAATTCCATACTACGAGCAGTACTTC	CASSLIPYYEQYF
NA	NA	TRBV5-1	TRBJ2-5	TGCGCCAGCAGCTGGGGAGAAAGGACCCAGTACTTC	CASSWGERTQYF
NA	NA	TRBV10-3	TRBJ2-1	TGTGCCATCAGTGAGTCTACGGTTATCAATGAGCAGTTCTTC	CAISESTVINEQFF
NA	NA	TRBV2	TRBJ2-5	TGTGCCAGCAGTATGCGGGGAGAGACCCAGTACTTC	CASSMRGETQYF
many	TRBD1	TRBV29-1	TRBJ2-3	TGCAGCGTAACAGGACAGGGCACAGATACGCAGTATTTT	CSVTGQGTDTQYF
NA	NA	TRBV6-5	TRBJ1-3	TGTGCCAGCAGTCCCGCTTGGGGCTCTGGAAACACCATATATTTT	CASSPAWGSGNTIYF
few	NA	TRBV19	TRBJ1-2	TGTGCCAGTAGTCTTGTATTTAGGTATGGCTACACCTTC	CASSLVFRYGYTF
NA	NA	TRBV4-2	TRBJ2-5	TGTGCCAGCAGCCAAGAGGGGAGTGGGGAGACCCAGTACTTC	CASSQEGSGETQYF
NA	NA	TRBV5-4	TRBJ1-2	TGTGCCAGCAGCTCCAGTGGTTCAGGGGCCTATGGCTACACCTTC	CASSSSGSGAYGYTF
few	TRBD2	TRBV7-2	TRBJ2-2	TGTGCCAGCAGCCCCAGGGGAGGGACTAGAATATCCGGGGAGCTGTTTTTT	CASSPRGGTRISGELFF
NA	NA	TRBV10-3	TRBJ2-2	TGTGCCACATGGGGCCTCGAGCGGAAAGACACCGGGGAGCTGTTTTTT	CATWGLERKDTGELFF
few	TRBD1	TRBV18	TRBJ2-7	TGTGCCAGCTCACCGCAACAGGGGTACGAGCAGTACTTC	CASSPQQGYEQYF
NA	TRBD1	TRBV28	TRBJ2-7	TGTGCCACCAAGAGGACAGGGGGCGCCGAGCAGTACTTC	CATKRTGGAEQYF
NA	NA	TRBV4-3	TRBJ1-1	TGCGCCAGCAGCCAAGCCCACGGGAACACTGAAGCTTTCTTT	CASSQAHGNTEAFF